This record looks at one T cell receptor (beta chain) sequence and its context. V lost 4 bases, J lost 2 bases, and 9 bases lay in between. Per germline, CDR1 MNHNY and CDR2 SVGAGI (reference sequence). The CDR3 contains 15 residues. Authors' data handling: The authors estimated nucleated cell counts from reference gene primer amplification. Only in-frame clones appear in the TCRdb table, and some are missing; sequencing was by immunoSEQ multiplex PCR. V, J and clone size are taken as reported in that table, and D and trimming were inferred from the DNA itself. The repertoire holds more than 90,000 clones, roughly 79% seen once, with about 10% in the top ten. These data belong to a study of blood T cell repertoires in COVID-19. Study at large: The origin of the acute and convalescent COVID-19 samples was the United States, Italy and Spain. T cells, B-cell-depleted T cells, or PBMCs provided the cDNA or gDNA that served as material.

The sequencing sample was made of peripheral blood. V usage is TRBV6-6 and J usage is TRBJ1-6, with D maybe TRBD1 (5 bases). The receptor was derived from a woman of 80 years or more with acute or convalescent COVID-19. In nucleotides, the CDR3 is TGTGCCAGCAGTTCTCAGGGCCCCTATAATTCACCCCTCCACTTT. Translation: CASSSQGPYNSPLHF.